Listed here are 20 T cell receptor beta chains from one sample, sequenced in a study of T-cell reconstitution after alpha-beta-depleted transplantation in children (dated by TCRdb to 2016 to 2018). The sample's treatment or condition label, decoded: allogeneic hematopoietic cell transplantation with graft depleted of TCRalphabeta T cells and CD19 B cells. The protocol used for the library was PCR. This sample was sequenced with an Illumina HiSeq 2500. TCR library preparation used molecular barcoding, with unique molecular identifiers applied to normalize quantification of the TCRbeta repertoire. TCRdb's own reprocessing of the public reads used fastp at Q25 and MiXCR and kept productive beta chains. Every distinct CDR3 protein forms one entry, paired with its most common genes and DNA. Present in this sample are 300,000 to 350,000 distinct CDR3 sequences, roughly 15% of which were seen just once. The top ten hold roughly 40% of the sample.

The specimen comprised PBMCs, mostly from graft donor cells, sampled 360 days after TCRalphabeta/CD19-depleted stem cell transplant. All receptors derive from a male patient between 2 and 15 years old who had a stem cell transplant for acute lymphoblastic leukemia, so the T cells may come from the graft donor.

This clonotype was picked up a small number of times. The CDR3 here is CASSHFGVSGNTIYF. The CDR3 DNA is TGTGCCAGCAGCCACTTTGGTGTCTCTGGAAACACCATATATTTT. The V call is TRBV7-9, the J call TRBJ1-3; no reliable D call. Germline V lookup: CDR1 SEHNR, CDR2 FQNEAQ (reference sequence). This CDR3 is built from 15 residues. The V and J ends lost 5 bases and 0 bases respectively, with 11 bases between them.

The chain combines TRBV4-3 with TRBJ2-7, with 8 nucleotides matching TRBD1. The CDR3 totals 19 residues. Trimming removed 9 bases from V and 3 bases from J; junction bases left unmatched: 25. The germline V gene encodes CDR1 LGHNA and CDR2 YSLEER. This CDR3 reads CASSPGTGSPGGWDYEQYF. CDR3 nucleotide sequence: TGCGCCAGTTCTCCCGGGACAGGAAGTCCCGGAGGGTGGGACTACGAGCAGTACTTC.

This clonotype has just a few counts. The chain carries TRBV4-2 and TRBJ2-1; D might be TRBD2 (5 bases). The CDR3 covers 18 residues. The germline gives CDR1 LGHNA, CDR2 YNFKEQ. The V end lost 2 bases, the J end lost 9 bases, and 26 bases lay between the germline ends. This chain's CDR3 is CASSQQSLDVFVDGEQFF. The DNA for the CDR3 is TGTGCCAGCAGCCAACAATCACTAGACGTATTTGTCGACGGTGAGCAGTTCTTC.

This clonotype was detected only a few times. The chain carries TRBV7-8 and TRBJ2-5; D is undetermined. Between the trimmed V and J ends, which lost 1 base and 1 base, there was a span of 10 bases. The germline V gene encodes CDR1 SGHVS and CDR2 FQNEAQ. CDR3 length equals 15 residues. CDR3 sequence reads: CASSLDEPIQETQYF. For the CDR3, the DNA is TGTGCCAGCAGCTTAGACGAGCCTATCCAAGAGACCCAGTACTTC.

This clonotype turned up a few times. This sequence joins TRBV12-3 or TRBV12-4 and TRBJ2-3; 8 bases match TRBD1. After removal of 3 bases from V and 2 bases from J, the junction contained 7 bases not matched to a gene. The CDR3 consists of 16 residues. CDR3 amino acids: CASSLGTGLNTDTQYF. As DNA, the CDR3 is TGTGCCAGCAGTTTGGGGACAGGTTTAAACACAGATACGCAGTATTTT.

The V gene is TRBV20-1, the J gene TRBJ2-3; 8 bases align to TRBD2. The V segment lost 6 bases and the J segment 3 bases; nucleotides outside the gene matches: 11. CDR3 length: 15 amino acids. Per germline, CDR1 DFQATT and CDR2 SNEGSKA (reference sequence). The CDR3 loop is CSARGLVRGTDTQYF. The CDR3 DNA sequence: TGCAGTGCGCGGGGACTAGTTCGGGGTACAGATACGCAGTATTTT.

The chain uses TRBV5-1 and TRBJ2-3; D is undetermined. There are 15 residues in the CDR3. Germline CDR1 reads SGHRS; CDR2 reads YFSETQ. Between the trimmed V and J ends, which lost 4 bases and 0 bases, there was a span of 12 bases. CDR3 coding DNA: TGCGCCAGCAGCCCGGCGGTGACTAGCACAGATACGCAGTATTTT. Protein: CASSPAVTSTDTQYF.

This clonotype has just a few counts. The CDR3 loop reads CASSFSRGNTIYF. For the CDR3, the DNA is TGTGCCAGCAGTTTTTCGCGGGGAAACACCATATATTTT. The chain links TRBV27 to TRBJ1-3; D unclear. V was trimmed by 3 bases and J by 4 bases, leaving 7 bases between them. This CDR3 region has 13 residues. Germline CDR1 MNHEY, CDR2 SMNVEV (reference sequence).

The chain links TRBV20-1 to TRBJ2-5; 8 bases match TRBD2. Trimming at V came to 3 bases and at J to 5 bases, leaving 17 bases not matched to a gene. This CDR3 has 17 amino acids. From germline, CDR1 is DFQATT and CDR2 SNEGSKA (reference sequence). Here the CDR3 DNA reads TGCAGTGCTAGCGGGTCGGGCGGGGGGCTAAGAGAGGAGACCCAGTACTTC. It yields the protein CSASGSGGGLREETQYF.

This clonotype was picked up many times. This chain joins TRBV29-1 and TRBJ2-2; 9 nucleotides line up with TRBD1. CDR3 size: 16 residues. J lost 4 bases, V lost 6 bases, and 12 bases had no gene match. The germline V gene encodes CDR1 SQVTM and CDR2 ANQGSEA. The CDR3, as DNA: TGCAGCGTCGTCCCGGGACAGGGATTTGGCACCGGGGAGCTGTTTTTT. Its translation is CSVVPGQGFGTGELFF.

The sample holds a few counts of this clonotype. The V call is TRBV28, the J call TRBJ1-1; D is unresolved. This CDR3 spans 13 amino acids. V was cut by 7 bases and J by 9 bases, with 18 bases left in between. The germline V gene has CDR1 MDHEN and CDR2 SYDVKM. In nucleotides, the CDR3 is TGTGCCAGCACCCCGGGGAAGTCTAGACAAGCTTTCTTT. Protein sequence: CASTPGKSRQAFF. The full variable domain, completed using reference TRBV28 and TRBJ1-1, is DVKVTQSSRYLVKRTGEKVFLECVQDMDHENMFWYRQDPGLGLRLIYFSYDVKMKEKGDIPEGYSVSREKKERFSLILESASTNQTSMYLCASTPGKSRQAFFGQGTRLTVV.

This clonotype appeared a few times. V is TRBV11-2 and J is TRBJ2-3, with D perhaps matching TRBD2 (6 bases). CDR3 length: 14 residues. Germline V gene sequence: CDR1 SGHAT, CDR2 FQNNGV. Trimming stripped 6 bases from V and 2 bases from J, with 12 bases between. CDR3 loop: CASRAGTPTDTQYF. The CDR3, as DNA: TGTGCCAGCAGGGCCGGGACTCCCACAGATACGCAGTATTTT.

This clonotype was counted a few times. This chain links TRBV10-3 with TRBJ2-1, with 12 positions matching TRBD2. V gave up 7 bases and J gave up 3 bases; unmatched junction bases: 10. The CDR3 runs 17 residues. Germline lookup yields CDR1 ENHRY and CDR2 SYGVKD. The CDR3 region is CAIKGASGRAVYNEQFF. For the CDR3, the DNA is TGTGCCATCAAGGGGGCTAGCGGGAGGGCTGTCTACAATGAGCAGTTCTTC.

The V call is TRBV5-1, the J call TRBJ2-3; unclear D gene. Germline values: CDR1 SGHRS, CDR2 YFSETQ. V gave up 1 base and J gave up 1 base, with 4 bases separating them. The CDR3 extends over 13 amino acids. The CDR3 sequence is CASSLYGTDTQYF. CDR3 coding DNA: TGCGCCAGCAGCTTGTATGGCACAGATACGCAGTATTTT.

In its sample, this clonotype was seen a few times. The chain recombines TRBV6-2 or TRBV6-3 with TRBJ1-3; possible D gene TRBD1, 5 bases. Trimming took 8 bases from V and 0 from J, leaving 8 bases between them. The CDR3 extends over 13 amino acids. Germline V gives CDR1 MNHEY, CDR2 SVGEGT. Written as DNA, the CDR3 is TGTGCCAGCTCGAGGGGCTCTGGAAACACCATATATTTT. Translation gives CASSRGSGNTIYF.

The genes are TRBV29-1 and TRBJ1-1; D gene ambiguous. V shed 6 bases and J shed 10 bases, with 9 bases lying between them. CDR1 and CDR2 (germline): SQVTM, ANQGSEA. This CDR3 comprises 9 residues. Written as DNA, the CDR3 is TGCAGCGTAATCAAGGGAGCTTTCTTT. This translates into CSVIKGAFF.

V and J are TRBV12-3 or TRBV12-4 and TRBJ1-3; tentatively, D is TRBD1 (6 bases). The germline V and J ends were trimmed by 5 bases and 4 bases, with 12 bases remaining between them. This CDR3 has 14 amino acids. CDR3 residues: CASSGTTPGNTIYF. The DNA of the CDR3 is TGTGCCAGCAGTGGGACAACGCCCGGAAACACCATATATTTT.

The rearrangement joins TRBV12-3 or TRBV12-4 to TRBJ2-1, with D possibly matching TRBD2 (6 bases). The CDR3 covers 14 residues. V dropped 10 bases and J dropped 3 bases, with 16 bases sitting between them. Written as DNA, the CDR3 is TGTGCCATCAGCCAACGACTAGGCTACAATGAGCAGTTCTTC. Encoded protein: CAISQRLGYNEQFF.

This clonotype was seen more than once but under ten times. The V and J genes are TRBV10-3 and TRBJ2-3; either TRBD1 or TRBD2 may fit D (5 bases each). The germline V and J ends were trimmed by 8 bases and 4 bases, with 16 bases remaining between them. This CDR3 spans 14 amino acids. The germline V gene encodes CDR1 ENHRY and CDR2 SYGVKD. The CDR3 coding sequence is TGTGCCATCCAAAGGGGCGCGGGCTCAGATACGCAGTATTTT. It codes for CAIQRGAGSDTQYF.

The chain couples TRBV7-9 to TRBJ2-5; TRBD2 matches 9 bases. The V segment lost 1 base and the J segment 7 bases; nucleotides outside the gene matches: 10. The CDR3 extends over 16 amino acids. CDR1 is SEHNR, CDR2 FQNEAQ, per germline (reference sequence). This CDR3 is CASSLEGLASHATQYF. CDR3 sequence (DNA): TGTGCCAGCAGCTTAGAAGGACTAGCGAGCCACGCGACCCAGTACTTC.